These T cell receptor beta chains were read from a single sample in a study of T-cell memory formation after mild COVID-19. TCRdb re-called the 5' RACE reads through MiXCR, storing one row per CDR3 protein. Of roughly 400,000 distinct CDR3 sequences in the sample, around a sixth were seen once. Specimen: PBMCs or a T cell subset sorted from them (not recorded which). Every receptor here comes from a man aged 18 to 29 who had mild COVID-19 (a few samples of this study predate the infection). Cell type and time point are not known. CDR3s include the opening cysteine and the closing phenylalanine or tryptophan. D genes are given only for firm matches. Only some rows state a clone size, as once, few, many or a class for expanded clones.

clone size: few; D gene: TRBD1; J gene: TRBJ1-1; V gene: TRBV23-1; CDR3 protein: CASSRHRDRLRTEAFF; CDR3 DNA: TGCGCCAGCAGTCGCCACAGGGACAGACTGAGGACTGAAGCTTTCTTT
clone size: many; D gene: .; J gene: TRBJ2-5; V gene: TRBV7-2; CDR3 protein: CASSLGRGGTQYF; CDR3 DNA: TGTGCCAGCAGCTTAGGTCGGGGCGGGACCCAGTACTTC
clone size: many; D gene: TRBD1; J gene: TRBJ1-6; V gene: TRBV27; CDR3 protein: CASSRRSGTGDSPLHF; CDR3 DNA: TGTGCCAGCAGTCGACGATCCGGGACAGGGGATTCACCCCTCCACTTT
clone size: .; D gene: .; J gene: TRBJ1-6; V gene: TRBV30; CDR3 protein: CAWSHAGRISGATWGSPLHF; CDR3 DNA: TGTGCCTGGAGTCATGCTGGCCGGATCTCTGGGGCAACTTGGGGTTCACCCCTCCACTTT
clone size: .; D gene: TRBD1; J gene: TRBJ2-6; V gene: TRBV20-1; CDR3 protein: CSAKEGVGGQGAAGANVLTF; CDR3 DNA: TGCAGTGCGAAAGAGGGGGTTGGTGGCCAGGGGGCGGCAGGGGCCAACGTCCTGACTTTC
clone size: few; D gene: TRBD2; J gene: TRBJ2-3; V gene: TRBV12-5; CDR3 protein: CASALAGKFTDTQYF; CDR3 DNA: TGTGCTAGTGCCCTAGCGGGGAAGTTCACAGATACGCAGTATTTT
clone size: few; D gene: TRBD2; J gene: TRBJ2-3; V gene: TRBV4-3; CDR3 protein: CASSQKFRTSGVDTQYF; CDR3 DNA: TGCGCCAGCAGCCAAAAATTTAGGACTAGCGGGGTAGATACGCAGTATTTT
clone size: .; D gene: TRBD1; J gene: TRBJ1-1; V gene: TRBV29-1; CDR3 protein: CSAPPGQGNTEAFF; CDR3 DNA: TGCAGCGCACCCCCGGGACAGGGGAACACTGAAGCTTTCTTT
clone size: few; D gene: .; J gene: TRBJ1-5; V gene: TRBV6-1; CDR3 protein: CASSDLGRVNSNQPQHF; CDR3 DNA: TGTGCCAGCAGTGATTTAGGAAGGGTCAATAGCAATCAGCCCCAGCATTTT
clone size: few; D gene: TRBD1; J gene: TRBJ1-4; V gene: TRBV5-1; CDR3 protein: CASSTQQGANEKLFF; CDR3 DNA: TGCGCCAGCAGCACCCAACAGGGGGCAAATGAAAAACTGTTTTTT
clone size: few; D gene: .; J gene: TRBJ2-7; V gene: TRBV7-6; CDR3 protein: CASSLDGTFEQYF; CDR3 DNA: TGTGCCAGCAGCTTAGATGGTACCTTCGAGCAGTACTTC
clone size: many; D gene: .; J gene: TRBJ2-1; V gene: TRBV5-5; CDR3 protein: CASSSEGSSYNEQFF; CDR3 DNA: TGTGCCAGCAGCTCCGAAGGAAGCTCCTACAATGAGCAGTTCTTC
clone size: .; D gene: .; J gene: TRBJ1-2; V gene: TRBV20-1; CDR3 protein: CSARDLIYGYTF; CDR3 DNA: TGCAGTGCTAGAGACCTTATCTATGGCTACACCTTC
clone size: .; D gene: .; J gene: TRBJ1-2; V gene: TRBV29-1; CDR3 protein: CSVGDSGYTF; CDR3 DNA: TGCAGCGTTGGGGACTCAGGCTACACCTTC
clone size: .; D gene: TRBD1; J gene: TRBJ2-3; V gene: TRBV6-5; CDR3 protein: CASRAGTGAHTQYF; CDR3 DNA: TGTGCCAGCAGGGCCGGGACAGGGGCGCACACGCAGTATTTT
clone size: .; D gene: .; J gene: TRBJ2-5; V gene: TRBV12-3/TRBV12-4; CDR3 protein: CASTALDTQETQYF; CDR3 DNA: TGTGCCAGCACCGCCCTGGACACCCAAGAGACCCAGTACTTC
clone size: .; D gene: TRBD1; J gene: TRBJ1-1; V gene: TRBV5-1; CDR3 protein: CASSPGTVFSGTEAFF; CDR3 DNA: TGCGCCAGCAGCCCAGGGACAGTCTTTTCGGGCACTGAAGCTTTCTTT
clone size: .; D gene: TRBD1; J gene: TRBJ1-1; V gene: TRBV29-1; CDR3 protein: CSVGTGISEAFF; CDR3 DNA: TGCAGCGTGGGGACAGGTATTTCTGAAGCTTTCTTT
clone size: .; D gene: .; J gene: TRBJ2-2; V gene: TRBV5-5; CDR3 protein: CASSMGANTGELFF; CDR3 DNA: TGTGCCAGCAGTATGGGGGCGAACACCGGGGAGCTGTTTTTT
clone size: .; D gene: .; J gene: TRBJ1-2; V gene: TRBV7-9; CDR3 protein: CASSSSGAIYGYTF; CDR3 DNA: TGTGCCAGCAGCTCTTCAGGGGCAATCTATGGCTACACCTTC
clone size: few; D gene: .; J gene: TRBJ2-3; V gene: TRBV18; CDR3 protein: CASSAEYVATDTQYF; CDR3 DNA: TGTGCCAGCTCAGCTGAGTATGTTGCCACAGATACGCAGTATTTT
clone size: .; D gene: .; J gene: TRBJ1-6; V gene: TRBV7-2; CDR3 protein: CASTLSTGSSPLHF; CDR3 DNA: TGTGCCAGCACCCTTTCGACAGGAAGTTCACCCCTCCACTTT
clone size: many; D gene: TRBD1; J gene: TRBJ1-1; V gene: TRBV9; CDR3 protein: CASSAKGGGSSEAFF; CDR3 DNA: TGTGCCAGCAGCGCGAAGGGAGGGGGCTCGTCTGAAGCTTTCTTT
clone size: .; D gene: .; J gene: TRBJ1-1; V gene: TRBV10-3; CDR3 protein: CAISGTGNTEAFF; CDR3 DNA: TGTGCCATCAGTGGAACAGGGAACACTGAAGCTTTCTTT
clone size: .; D gene: .; J gene: TRBJ1-6; V gene: TRBV2; CDR3 protein: CASSYSQGAYSPLHF; CDR3 DNA: TGTGCCAGCAGCTACTCACAGGGCGCCTACTCACCCCTCCACTTT
clone size: .; D gene: .; J gene: TRBJ2-3; V gene: TRBV5-6; CDR3 protein: CASRSDRTTQYF; CDR3 DNA: TGTGCCAGCAGATCTGACAGAACTACGCAGTATTTT
clone size: .; D gene: .; J gene: TRBJ1-4; V gene: TRBV5-1; CDR3 protein: CASRRSGVGEKLFF; CDR3 DNA: TGCGCCAGCAGGCGGAGCGGGGTCGGTGAAAAACTGTTTTTT
clone size: few; D gene: .; J gene: TRBJ1-2; V gene: TRBV6-5; CDR3 protein: CASSLGLSGAGYTF; CDR3 DNA: TGTGCCAGCAGTCTCGGACTGTCGGGAGCTGGCTACACCTTC
clone size: .; D gene: .; J gene: TRBJ2-1; V gene: TRBV7-6; CDR3 protein: CASSLVPTGHNEQFF; CDR3 DNA: TGTGCCAGCAGCTTAGTACCGACCGGCCACAATGAGCAGTTCTTC
clone size: .; D gene: .; J gene: TRBJ2-5; V gene: TRBV2; CDR3 protein: CASSGSIGRETQYF; CDR3 DNA: TGTGCCAGCAGTGGATCAATAGGACGGGAGACCCAGTACTTC
clone size: few; D gene: TRBD1; J gene: TRBJ2-7; V gene: TRBV10-3; CDR3 protein: CAISEPNHRDSSYEQYF; CDR3 DNA: TGTGCCATCAGTGAGCCCAACCACCGGGACAGCTCCTACGAGCAGTACTTC
clone size: .; D gene: .; J gene: TRBJ1-1; V gene: TRBV29-1; CDR3 protein: CSVEVHPGDTEAFF; CDR3 DNA: TGCAGCGTTGAAGTTCACCCTGGGGACACTGAAGCTTTCTTT
clone size: .; D gene: TRBD1; J gene: TRBJ1-2; V gene: TRBV5-1; CDR3 protein: CASTPEEGARHTF; CDR3 DNA: TGCGCCAGCACTCCGGAGGAGGGGGCCCGCCACACCTTC
clone size: .; D gene: TRBD2; J gene: TRBJ2-5; V gene: TRBV6-2/TRBV6-3; CDR3 protein: CASRPTGLGLHPETQYF; CDR3 DNA: TGTGCCAGCAGGCCTACGGGACTAGGCCTTCACCCAGAGACCCAGTACTTC
clone size: .; D gene: .; J gene: TRBJ1-6; V gene: TRBV10-3; CDR3 protein: CAISGINSPLHF; CDR3 DNA: TGTGCCATCAGTGGGATTAATTCACCCCTCCACTTT
clone size: .; D gene: .; J gene: TRBJ2-1; V gene: TRBV9; CDR3 protein: CASSVQGRGKFF; CDR3 DNA: TGTGCCAGCAGCGTCCAGGGGCGGGGGAAGTTCTTC
clone size: .; D gene: TRBD1; J gene: TRBJ2-1; V gene: TRBV4-2; CDR3 protein: CASSQPGQGYNEQFF; CDR3 DNA: TGTGCCAGCAGCCAACCGGGACAGGGATACAATGAGCAGTTCTTC
clone size: .; D gene: TRBD1; J gene: TRBJ1-4; V gene: TRBV7-2; CDR3 protein: CASSLVGDRGEKLFF; CDR3 DNA: TGTGCCAGCAGCTTAGTTGGGGACAGGGGTGAAAAACTGTTTTTT
clone size: .; D gene: TRBD2; J gene: TRBJ2-3; V gene: TRBV11-3; CDR3 protein: CASSLNGGGKDTQYF; CDR3 DNA: TGTGCCAGCAGCTTAAATGGCGGGGGGAAGGATACGCAGTATTTT
clone size: few; D gene: .; J gene: TRBJ1-2; V gene: TRBV28; CDR3 protein: CASSENGGANYGYTF; CDR3 DNA: TGTGCCAGCAGCGAGAACGGGGGGGCTAACTATGGCTACACCTTC
clone size: .; D gene: TRBD2; J gene: TRBJ2-1; V gene: TRBV5-1; CDR3 protein: CASSLGPGGYNEQFF; CDR3 DNA: TGCGCCAGCAGCTTGGGCCCGGGGGGGTACAATGAGCAGTTCTTC
clone size: many; D gene: TRBD2; J gene: TRBJ2-3; V gene: TRBV7-2; CDR3 protein: CASSLQSSGGTDTQYF; CDR3 DNA: TGTGCCAGCAGCTTACAGTCTAGCGGGGGCACAGATACGCAGTATTTT
clone size: .; D gene: TRBD1; J gene: TRBJ2-2; V gene: TRBV15; CDR3 protein: CATSRDGTATLNTGELFF; CDR3 DNA: TGTGCCACCAGCAGAGACGGGACAGCTACCCTTAACACCGGGGAGCTGTTTTTT
clone size: few; D gene: TRBD2; J gene: TRBJ2-7; V gene: TRBV10-2; CDR3 protein: CASSLAGEAYEQYF; CDR3 DNA: TGCGCCAGCAGCCTAGCGGGGGAAGCCTACGAGCAGTACTTC
clone size: few; D gene: .; J gene: TRBJ2-2; V gene: TRBV6-5; CDR3 protein: CASSHQGFGGELFF; CDR3 DNA: TGTGCCAGCAGCCACCAGGGGTTTGGCGGGGAGCTGTTTTTT
clone size: few; D gene: TRBD1; J gene: TRBJ2-7; V gene: TRBV5-5; CDR3 protein: CASMWSGTGDYEQYF; CDR3 DNA: TGTGCCAGCATGTGGTCCGGGACAGGGGACTACGAGCAGTACTTC
clone size: many; D gene: .; J gene: TRBJ1-2; V gene: TRBV10-3; CDR3 protein: CAIKGSYGYTF; CDR3 DNA: TGTGCCATCAAGGGGAGCTATGGCTACACCTTC
clone size: .; D gene: TRBD2; J gene: TRBJ2-5; V gene: TRBV20-1; CDR3 protein: CSARLPTSGGETQYF; CDR3 DNA: TGCAGTGCCCGACTTCCGACTAGCGGGGGAGAGACCCAGTACTTC
clone size: .; D gene: .; J gene: TRBJ1-1; V gene: TRBV5-5; CDR3 protein: CASSLHGSLTTEAFF; CDR3 DNA: TGTGCCAGCAGCTTGCACGGGAGTCTTACTACTGAAGCTTTCTTT
clone size: .; D gene: .; J gene: TRBJ2-1; V gene: TRBV6-2/TRBV6-3; CDR3 protein: CASRQTGTWAYNEQFF; CDR3 DNA: TGTGCCAGCAGGCAGACCGGGACATGGGCCTACAATGAGCAGTTCTTC
clone size: few; D gene: .; J gene: TRBJ1-2; V gene: TRBV5-1; CDR3 protein: CASTTPGGSNGYTF; CDR3 DNA: TGCGCCAGCACCACTCCGGGGGGATCAAATGGCTACACCTTC
clone size: .; D gene: .; J gene: TRBJ2-5; V gene: TRBV12-3/TRBV12-4; CDR3 protein: CASRRQTGETQYF; CDR3 DNA: TGTGCCAGCAGGCGACAGACGGGAGAGACCCAGTACTTC
clone size: once; D gene: .; J gene: TRBJ1-2; V gene: TRBV7-3; CDR3 protein: CASSETEGYGYTF; CDR3 DNA: TGTGCCAGCAGCGAGACAGAGGGCTATGGCTACACCTTC
clone size: few; D gene: .; J gene: TRBJ1-3; V gene: TRBV29-1; CDR3 protein: CSPTMGGTSGNTIYF; CDR3 DNA: TGCAGCCCGACTATGGGGGGAACCTCTGGAAACACCATATATTTT